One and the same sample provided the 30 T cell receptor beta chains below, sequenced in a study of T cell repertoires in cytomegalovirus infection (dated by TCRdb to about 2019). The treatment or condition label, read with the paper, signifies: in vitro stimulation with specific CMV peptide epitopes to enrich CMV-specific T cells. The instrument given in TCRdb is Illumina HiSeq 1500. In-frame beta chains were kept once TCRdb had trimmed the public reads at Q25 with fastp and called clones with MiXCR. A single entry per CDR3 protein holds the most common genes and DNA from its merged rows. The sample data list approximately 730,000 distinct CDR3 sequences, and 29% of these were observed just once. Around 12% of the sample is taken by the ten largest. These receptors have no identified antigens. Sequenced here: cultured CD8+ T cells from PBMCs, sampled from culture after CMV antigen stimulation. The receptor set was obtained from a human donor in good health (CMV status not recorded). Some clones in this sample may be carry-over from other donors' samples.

DNA for the CDR3: TGTGCCAGCAGTTTATTCTTGAAGCCCCAGCATTTT. Protein sequence: CASSLFLKPQHF. The gene calls are TRBV6-2 or TRBV6-3 and TRBJ1-5, with D hard to call. Germline V CDR1 and CDR2: MNHEY, SVGEGT. The CDR3 sequence is 12 residues long. V lost 4 bases to trimming and J lost 8 bases, with 9 bases between them.

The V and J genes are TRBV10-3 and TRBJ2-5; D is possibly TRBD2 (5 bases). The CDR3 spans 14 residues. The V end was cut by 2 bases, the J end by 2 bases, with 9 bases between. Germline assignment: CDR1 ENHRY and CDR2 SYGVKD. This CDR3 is CAISEETGQETQYF. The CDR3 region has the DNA TGTGCCATCAGTGAGGAAACGGGGCAAGAGACCCAGTACTTC.

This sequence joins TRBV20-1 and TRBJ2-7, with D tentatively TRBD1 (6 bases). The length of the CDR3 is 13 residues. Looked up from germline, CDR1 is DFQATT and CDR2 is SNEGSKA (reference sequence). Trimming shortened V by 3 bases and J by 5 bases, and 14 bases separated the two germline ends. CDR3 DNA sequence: TGCAGTGCTAGTAACAGGGTTGATGACGAGCAGTACTTC. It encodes CSASNRVDDEQYF.

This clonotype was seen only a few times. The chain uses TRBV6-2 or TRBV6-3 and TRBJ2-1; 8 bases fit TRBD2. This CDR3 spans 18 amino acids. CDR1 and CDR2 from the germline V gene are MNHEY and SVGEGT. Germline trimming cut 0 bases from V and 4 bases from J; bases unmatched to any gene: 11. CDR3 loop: CASSYSTPNSGDYNEQFF. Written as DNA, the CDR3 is TGTGCCAGCAGTTACTCGACTCCGAATAGCGGGGATTACAATGAGCAGTTCTTC.

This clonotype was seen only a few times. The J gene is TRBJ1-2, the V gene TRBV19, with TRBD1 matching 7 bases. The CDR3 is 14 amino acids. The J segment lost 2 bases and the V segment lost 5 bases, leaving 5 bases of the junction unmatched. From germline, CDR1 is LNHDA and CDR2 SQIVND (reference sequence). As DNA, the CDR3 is TGTGCCAGTAGTGTCTGGGACAGAAACTATGGCTACACCTTC. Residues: CASSVWDRNYGYTF.

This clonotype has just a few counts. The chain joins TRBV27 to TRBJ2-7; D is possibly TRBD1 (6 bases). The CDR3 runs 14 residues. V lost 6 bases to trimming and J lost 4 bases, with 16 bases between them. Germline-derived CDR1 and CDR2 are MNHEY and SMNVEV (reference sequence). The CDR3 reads CASSRTAENYEQYV. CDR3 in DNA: TGTGCCAGCAGCCGGACAGCGGAGAATTACGAGCAGTACGTC.

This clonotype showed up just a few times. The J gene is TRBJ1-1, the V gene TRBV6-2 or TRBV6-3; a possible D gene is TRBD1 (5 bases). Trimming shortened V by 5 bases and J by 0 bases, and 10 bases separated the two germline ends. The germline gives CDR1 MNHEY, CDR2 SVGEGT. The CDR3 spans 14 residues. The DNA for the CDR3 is TGTGCCAGCAGTCTCTCACAGGTGAACACTGAAGCTTTCTTT. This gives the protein CASSLSQVNTEAFF.

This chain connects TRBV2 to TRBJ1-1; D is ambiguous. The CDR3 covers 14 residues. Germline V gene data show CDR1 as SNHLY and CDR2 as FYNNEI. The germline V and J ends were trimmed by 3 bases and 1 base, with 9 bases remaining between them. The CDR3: CASSEGFKNTEAFF. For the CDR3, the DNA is TGTGCCAGCAGTGAGGGTTTCAAGAACACTGAAGCTTTCTTT. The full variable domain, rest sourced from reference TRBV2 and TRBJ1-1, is EPEVTQTPSHQVTQMGQEVILRCVPISNHLYFYWYRQILGQKVEFLVSFYNNEISEKSEIFDDQFSVERPDGSNFTLKIRSTKLEDSAMYFCASSEGFKNTEAFFGQGTRLTVV.

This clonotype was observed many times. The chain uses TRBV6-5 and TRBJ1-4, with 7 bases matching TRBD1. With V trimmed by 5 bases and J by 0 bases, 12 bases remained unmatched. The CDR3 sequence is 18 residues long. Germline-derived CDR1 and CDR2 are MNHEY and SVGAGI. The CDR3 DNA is TGTGCCAGCAGTGGGTCCGGGACAGAGCCAGCAACTAATGAAAAACTGTTTTTT. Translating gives CASSGSGTEPATNEKLFF.

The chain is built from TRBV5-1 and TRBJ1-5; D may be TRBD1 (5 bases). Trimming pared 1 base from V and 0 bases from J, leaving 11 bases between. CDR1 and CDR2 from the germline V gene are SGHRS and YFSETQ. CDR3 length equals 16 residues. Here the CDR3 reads CASSLMGGDSNQPQHF. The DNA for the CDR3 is TGCGCCAGCAGCTTGATGGGGGGTGATAGCAATCAGCCCCAGCATTTT.

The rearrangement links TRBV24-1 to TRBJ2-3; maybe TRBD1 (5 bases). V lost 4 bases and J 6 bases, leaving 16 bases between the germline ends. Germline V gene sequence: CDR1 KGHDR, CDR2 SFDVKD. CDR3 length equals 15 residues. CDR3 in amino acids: CATSDREVPDDTQYF. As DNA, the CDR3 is TGTGCCACCAGTGACAGGGAAGTTCCCGACGATACGCAGTATTTT.

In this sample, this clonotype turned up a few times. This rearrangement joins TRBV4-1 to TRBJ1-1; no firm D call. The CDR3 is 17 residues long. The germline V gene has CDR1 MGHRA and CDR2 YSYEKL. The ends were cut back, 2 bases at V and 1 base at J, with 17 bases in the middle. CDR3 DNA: TGCGCCAGCAGCCAATCCCCCCGGGATCGAGGGAACACTGAAGCTTTCTTT. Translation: CASSQSPRDRGNTEAFF.

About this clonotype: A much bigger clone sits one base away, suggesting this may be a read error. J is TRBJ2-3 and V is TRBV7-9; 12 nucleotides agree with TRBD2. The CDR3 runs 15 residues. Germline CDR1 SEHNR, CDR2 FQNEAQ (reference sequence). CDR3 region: CAISPSGGASDTQYF. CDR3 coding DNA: TGTGCCATCAGCCCTAGCGGGGGGGCATCAGATACGCAGTATTTT.

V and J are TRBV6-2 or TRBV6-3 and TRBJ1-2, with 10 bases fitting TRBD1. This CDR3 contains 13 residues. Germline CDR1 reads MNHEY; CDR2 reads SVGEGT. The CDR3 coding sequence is TGTACCAACTCTGAGGGACAGGGGATCGGCTACACCTTC. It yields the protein CTNSEGQGIGYTF.

The CDR3 is CASSVVTGGWPNTEAFF. The CDR3 DNA sequence: TGTGCCAGCAGCGTAGTCACAGGGGGCTGGCCGAACACTGAAGCTTTCTTT. The chain employs TRBV9 and TRBJ1-1, with 9 bases lining up with TRBD1. J gave up 1 base and V 0 bases, and 7 bases lay outside the gene matches. The CDR3 runs to 17 residues. The germline V gene has CDR1 SGDLS and CDR2 YYNGEE. The complete variable domain, with remaining parts taken from reference TRBV9 and TRBJ1-1, reads DSGVTQTPKHLITATGQRVTLRCSPRSGDLSVYWYQQSLDQGLQFLIQYYNGEERAKGNILERFSAQQFPDLHSELNLSSLELGDSALYFCASSVVTGGWPNTEAFFGQGTRLTVV.

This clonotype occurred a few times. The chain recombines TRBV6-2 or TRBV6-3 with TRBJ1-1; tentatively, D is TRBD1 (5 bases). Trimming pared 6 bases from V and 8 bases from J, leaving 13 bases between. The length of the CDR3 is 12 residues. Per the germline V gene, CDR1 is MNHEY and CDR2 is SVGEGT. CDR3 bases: TGTGCCAGCAGCCACGGGACCGGAGAAGCTTTCTTT. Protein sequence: CASSHGTGEAFF.

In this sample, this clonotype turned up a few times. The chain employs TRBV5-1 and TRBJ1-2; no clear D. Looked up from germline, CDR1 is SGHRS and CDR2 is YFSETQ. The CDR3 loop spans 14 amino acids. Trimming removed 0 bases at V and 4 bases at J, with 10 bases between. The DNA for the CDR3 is TGCGCCAGCAGCTTGGATGGCGGACGCTATGGCTACACCTTC. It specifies CASSLDGGRYGYTF.

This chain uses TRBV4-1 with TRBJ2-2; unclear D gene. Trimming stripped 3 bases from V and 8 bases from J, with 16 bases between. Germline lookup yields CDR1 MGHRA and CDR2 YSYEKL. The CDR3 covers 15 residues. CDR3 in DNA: TGCGCCAGCAGCCACCAAGAATCACTCCCTGGGGAGCTGTTTTTT. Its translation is CASSHQESLPGELFF.

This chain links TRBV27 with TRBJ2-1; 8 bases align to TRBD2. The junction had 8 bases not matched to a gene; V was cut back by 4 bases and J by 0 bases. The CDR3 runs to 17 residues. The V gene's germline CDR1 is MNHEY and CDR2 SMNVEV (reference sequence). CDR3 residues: CASSSNIAGYSYNEQFF. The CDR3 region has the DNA TGTGCCAGCAGTTCCAACATAGCGGGGTACTCCTACAATGAGCAGTTCTTC.

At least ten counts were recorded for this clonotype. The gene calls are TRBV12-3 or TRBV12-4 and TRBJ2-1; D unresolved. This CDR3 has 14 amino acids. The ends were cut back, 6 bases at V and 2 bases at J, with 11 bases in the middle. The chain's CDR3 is CASSHDPPYNEQFF. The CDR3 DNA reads TGTGCCAGCAGCCATGACCCACCCTACAATGAGCAGTTCTTC.

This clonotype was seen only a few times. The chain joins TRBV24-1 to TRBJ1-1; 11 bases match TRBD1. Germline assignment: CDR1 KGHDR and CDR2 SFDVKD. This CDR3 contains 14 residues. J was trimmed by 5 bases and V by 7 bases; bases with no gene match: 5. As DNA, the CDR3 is TGTGCCACCAGAGGACAGGGGGCGCGGACTGAAGCTTTCTTT. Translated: CATRGQGARTEAFF.

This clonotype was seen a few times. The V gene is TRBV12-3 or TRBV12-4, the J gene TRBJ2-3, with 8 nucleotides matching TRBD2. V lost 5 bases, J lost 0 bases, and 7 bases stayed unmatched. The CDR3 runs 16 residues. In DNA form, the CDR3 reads TGTGCCAGCAGTATAATAGCGGGGTCTAGCACAGATACGCAGTATTTT. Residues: CASSIIAGSSTDTQYF.

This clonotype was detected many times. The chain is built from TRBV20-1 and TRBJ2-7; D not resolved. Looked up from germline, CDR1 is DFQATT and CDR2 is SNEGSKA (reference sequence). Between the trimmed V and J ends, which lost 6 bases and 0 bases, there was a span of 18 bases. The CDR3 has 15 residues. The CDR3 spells CSASGVDLSSYEQYV. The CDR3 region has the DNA TGCAGTGCCTCCGGCGTGGATCTAAGCTCCTACGAGCAGTACGTC.

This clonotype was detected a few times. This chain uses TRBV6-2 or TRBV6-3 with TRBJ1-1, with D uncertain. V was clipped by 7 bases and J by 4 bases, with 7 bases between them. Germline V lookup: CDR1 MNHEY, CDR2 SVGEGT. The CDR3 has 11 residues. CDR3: CASTMATEAFF. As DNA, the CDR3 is TGTGCCAGCACCATGGCCACTGAAGCTTTCTTT.

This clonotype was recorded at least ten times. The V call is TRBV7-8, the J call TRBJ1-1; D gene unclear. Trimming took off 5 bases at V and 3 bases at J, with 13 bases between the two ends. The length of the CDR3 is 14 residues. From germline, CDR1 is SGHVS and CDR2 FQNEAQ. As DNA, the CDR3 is TGTGCCAGCAGCACTACTACTTGGGACACTGAAGCTTTCTTT. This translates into CASSTTTWDTEAFF.

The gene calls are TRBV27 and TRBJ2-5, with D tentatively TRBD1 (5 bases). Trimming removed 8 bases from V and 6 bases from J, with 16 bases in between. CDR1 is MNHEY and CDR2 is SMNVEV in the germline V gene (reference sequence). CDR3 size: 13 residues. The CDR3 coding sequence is TGTGCCAGCTCCGACCCAGGGTTGAAGACCCAGTACTTC. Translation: CASSDPGLKTQYF.

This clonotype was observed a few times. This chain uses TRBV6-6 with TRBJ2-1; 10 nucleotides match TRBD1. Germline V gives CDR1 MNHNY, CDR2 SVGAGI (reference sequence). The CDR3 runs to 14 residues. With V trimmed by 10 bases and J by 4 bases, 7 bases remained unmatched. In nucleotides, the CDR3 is TGTGCCACCTCCCGGGACAGGGGATACAATGAGCAGTTCTTC. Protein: CATSRDRGYNEQFF.

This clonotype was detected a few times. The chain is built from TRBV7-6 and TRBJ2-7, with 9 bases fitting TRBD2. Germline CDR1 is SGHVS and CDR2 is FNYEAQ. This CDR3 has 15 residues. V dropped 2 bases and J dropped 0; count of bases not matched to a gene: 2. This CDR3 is CASSLLAGISYEQYF. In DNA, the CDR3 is TGTGCCAGCAGCTTACTAGCGGGGATCTCCTACGAGCAGTACTTC. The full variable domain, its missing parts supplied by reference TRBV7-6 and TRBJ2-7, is GAGVSQSPRYKVTKRGQDVALRCDPISGHVSLYWYRQALGQGPEFLTYFNYEAQQDKSGLPNDRFSAERPEGSISTLTIQRTEQRDSAMYRCASSLLAGISYEQYFGPGTRLTVT.

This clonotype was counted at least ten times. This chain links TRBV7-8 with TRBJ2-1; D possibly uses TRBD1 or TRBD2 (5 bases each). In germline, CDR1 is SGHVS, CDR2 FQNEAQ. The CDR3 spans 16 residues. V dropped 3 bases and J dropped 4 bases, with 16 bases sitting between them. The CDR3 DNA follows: TGTGCCAGCAGCTTGATCTCAGAGGGGAAGTACAATGAGCAGTTCTTC. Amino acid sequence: CASSLISEGKYNEQFF.

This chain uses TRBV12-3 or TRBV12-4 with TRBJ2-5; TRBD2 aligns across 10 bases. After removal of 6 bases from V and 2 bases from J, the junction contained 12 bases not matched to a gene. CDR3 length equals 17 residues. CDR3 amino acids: CASRPAGTSAEQETQYF. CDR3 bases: TGTGCCAGCAGACCGGCCGGGACTAGCGCCGAACAAGAGACCCAGTACTTC.